This T cell receptor (beta chain) was profiled in a study of spatial heterogeneity in lung cancer. TCRdb itself ran the 5' RACE reads through MiXCR, one entry per CDR3 protein. The table includes 35,000 to 45,000 distinct CDR3 sequences, around 6.9% detected once. The sample's time point: blood at routine non-recurrence follow-up after resection. The CDR3 is 13 residues long. Germline V gene data show CDR1 as SQVTM and CDR2 as ANQGSEA. The ends were cut back, 7 bases at V and 0 bases at J, with 13 bases in the middle. This clonotype has a count of ten or more. The chain carries TRBV29-1 and TRBJ2-7; D is uncertain. This receptor was obtained from a male donor with early-stage non-small cell lung cancer. This specimen was PBMCs, taken at follow-up. The CDR3 region has the DNA TGCAGCGCCACTATTCGAGACTCCTACGAGCAGTACTTC. It translates to CSATIRDSYEQYF.